This is a list of T cell receptor beta chains from one sample in a study of blood T cell repertoires in COVID-19. Assay: immunoSEQ multiplex PCR; the TCRdb copy retains only in-frame clones and omits some. The repertoire consists of 200,000 to 300,000 clones, with 75% to 85% occurring once and the leading ten covering approximately 4.8%. Sequencing was performed on peripheral blood. These TCRs come from a woman in her 70s with acute or convalescent COVID-19. The CDR3 runs from the conserved cysteine through the conserved F or W. D genes are given only for firm matches. For some rows the clone size is stated as once, few or many, or as a class when expanded; others skip it.

13,TRBJ2-5,TRBD1,.,TRBV6-5,TGTGCCAGCAGTAAGACAGGGTTCGAGACCCAGTACTTC,CASSKTGFETQYF
13,TRBJ1-5,.,.,TRBV19,TGTGCCAGTACCAGACAGATCAATCAGCCCCAGCATTTT,CASTRQINQPQHF
14,TRBJ2-7,TRBD1,.,TRBV14,TGTGCCAGCAGCCTGTCCGGGACAGACTACGAGCAGTACTTC,CASSLSGTDYEQYF
15,TRBJ1-2,.,.,TRBV29-1,TGCAGCGTTGAGCCTACGGGGGGCGGCGACTATGGCTACACCTTC,CSVEPTGGGDYGYTF
15,TRBJ1-5,.,.,TRBV7-2,TGTGCCAGCACCGCATCCTCAGGGGCGGGTCAGCCCCAGCATTTT,CASTASSGAGQPQHF
14,TRBJ1-6,.,.,TRBV19,TGTGCCAGTAGTATTTCTTCAGGTCAAGGACCCCTCCACTTT,CASSISSGQGPLHF
15,TRBJ2-7,.,.,TRBV6-1,TGTGCCAGCAGTGAAGAAGGAACAGGGTTAGACGAGCAGTACTTC,CASSEEGTGLDEQYF
13,TRBJ1-2,.,.,TRBV27,TGTGCCAGCAGTTTGGCGGATAACTATGGCTACACCTTC,CASSLADNYGYTF
14,TRBJ2-3,.,once,TRBV29-1,TGCAGCGTTGAAGCGCGCCCATACACAGATACGCAGTATTTT,CSVEARPYTDTQYF
15,TRBJ2-1,TRBD2,.,TRBV19,TGTGCCAGTAGTATCCGGGGGGGCCGGAACAATGAGCAGTTCTTC,CASSIRGGRNNEQFF
16,TRBJ1-5,.,.,TRBV5-6,TGTGCCAGCAGCTTGGCCGGGTCCTATAGCAATCAGCCCCAGCATTTT,CASSLAGSYSNQPQHF
16,TRBJ1-3,.,.,TRBV7-6,TGTGCCAGCAGCTTAGGGCAGGGGTTCTCTGGAAACACCATATATTTT,CASSLGQGFSGNTIYF
14,TRBJ1-6,.,.,TRBV6-1,TGTGCCAGCAGTGAGTTACAGGAACATTCACCCCTCCACTTT,CASSELQEHSPLHF
18,TRBJ1-6,TRBD1,.,TRBV27,TGTGCCAGCAGCCGGCGGACAGGCATTAGCTCCTATAATTCACCCCTCCACTTT,CASSRRTGISSYNSPLHF
15,TRBJ2-1,TRBD1,.,TRBV6-2/TRBV6-3,TGTGCCAGCAGCCATCGGGACAGGGTGGGGAATGAGCAGTTCTTC,CASSHRDRVGNEQFF
15,TRBJ1-6,.,.,TRBV5-1,TGCGCCAGCAGCTTGGAATCAGGGGTTAATTCACCCCTCCACTTT,CASSLESGVNSPLHF
13,TRBJ1-1,TRBD1,once,TRBV7-8,TGTGCCAGCAGCGCGGACAGGGAAACTGAAGCTTTCTTT,CASSADRETEAFF
16,TRBJ1-5,.,.,TRBV7-6,TGTGCCAGCAGCTTAGGGGAGCGGAATAGCAATCAGCCCCAGCATTTT,CASSLGERNSNQPQHF
13,TRBJ1-2,TRBD1,.,TRBV30,TGTGCCTGGAGTGAACAGGGGGCAGGGGGCTACACCTTC,CAWSEQGAGGYTF
19,TRBJ1-5,.,.,TRBV6-4,TGTGCCAGCAGTGGGTTTCACTGGCGGGACTCCTTCAGCAATCAGCCCCAGCATTTT,CASSGFHWRDSFSNQPQHF
16,TRBJ1-5,.,.,TRBV19,TGTGCCAGTAGTGCCTATTCGACAGTCCCTAATCAGCCCCAGCATTTT,CASSAYSTVPNQPQHF
18,TRBJ2-7,TRBD1,.,TRBV6-8,TGTGCCAGCAGTTACTCGACCCTCCGGGACAGGGGACCCTACGAGCAGTACTTC,CASSYSTLRDRGPYEQYF
13,TRBJ2-1,TRBD2,.,TRBV12-3/TRBV12-4,TGTGCCAGCAGCCGGGGGGGCGGGAATGAGCAGTTCTTC,CASSRGGGNEQFF
16,TRBJ2-1,.,.,TRBV7-9,TGTGCCAGCAGCTTGGGGACCGGGACACTATACAATGAGCAGTTCTTC,CASSLGTGTLYNEQFF
12,TRBJ2-2,.,.,TRBV6-6,TGTGCCAGCAGCGAGGACACCGGGGAGCTGTTTTTT,CASSEDTGELFF
14,TRBJ2-5,.,.,TRBV21-1,TGTGCCAGCAGCAGAGGACAGGGGCAAGAGACCCAGTACTTC,CASSRGQGQETQYF
11,TRBJ1-2,TRBD1,.,TRBV29-1,TGCAGCGTTTTTACAGGGGATGGCTACACCTTC,CSVFTGDGYTF
14,TRBJ1-2,.,.,TRBV9,TGTGCCAGCAGCGTAGGTGGGGGGGCTGTTGGCTACACCTTC,CASSVGGGAVGYTF
16,TRBJ1-2,TRBD1,.,TRBV5-4,TGTGCCAGCAGCTCACTCCCAGGGGGCATCGGCTATGGCTACACCTTC,CASSSLPGGIGYGYTF
16,TRBJ2-7,TRBD1,.,TRBV14,TGTGCCAGCAGCCCTCACAGGGGTCTACAAGAATACGAGCAGTACTTC,CASSPHRGLQEYEQYF
11,TRBJ2-5,.,.,TRBV29-1,TGCAGCGTTGATCCCCTGGAGACCCAGTACTTC,CSVDPLETQYF
12,TRBJ1-2,.,.,TRBV18,TGTGCCAGCTCACCATTAGATTTGGGCTACACCTTC,CASSPLDLGYTF
15,TRBJ1-5,.,.,TRBV27,TGTGCCAGCAGTTTATTAGCAGGGTCCGGTCAGCCCCAGCATTTT,CASSLLAGSGQPQHF
15,TRBJ1-3,.,.,TRBV7-2,TGTGCCAGCAGCTTAGAGGTTGGGGCTAGGAACACCATATATTTT,CASSLEVGARNTIYF